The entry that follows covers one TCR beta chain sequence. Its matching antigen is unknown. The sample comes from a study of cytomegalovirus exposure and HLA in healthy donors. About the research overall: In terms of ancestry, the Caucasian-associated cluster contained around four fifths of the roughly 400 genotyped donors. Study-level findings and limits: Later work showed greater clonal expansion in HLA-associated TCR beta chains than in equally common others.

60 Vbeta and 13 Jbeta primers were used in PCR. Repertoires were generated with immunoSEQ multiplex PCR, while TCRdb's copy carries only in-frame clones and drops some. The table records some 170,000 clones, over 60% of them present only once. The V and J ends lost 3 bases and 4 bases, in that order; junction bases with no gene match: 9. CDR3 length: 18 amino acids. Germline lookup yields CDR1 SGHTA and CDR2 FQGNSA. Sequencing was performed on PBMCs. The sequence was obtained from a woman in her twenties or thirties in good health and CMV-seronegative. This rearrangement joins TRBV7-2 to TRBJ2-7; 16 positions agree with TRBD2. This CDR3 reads CASSLEGTSGRGSYEQYF. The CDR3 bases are TGTGCCAGCAGCTTGGAAGGGACTAGCGGGAGGGGAAGTTACGAGCAGTACTTC. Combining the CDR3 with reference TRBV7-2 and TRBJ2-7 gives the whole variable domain GAGVSQSPSNKVTEKGKDVELRCDPISGHTALYWYRQSLGQGLEFLIYFQGNSAPDKSGLPSDRFSAERTGGSVSTLTIQRTQQEDSAVYLCASSLEGTSGRGSYEQYFGPGTRLTVT.